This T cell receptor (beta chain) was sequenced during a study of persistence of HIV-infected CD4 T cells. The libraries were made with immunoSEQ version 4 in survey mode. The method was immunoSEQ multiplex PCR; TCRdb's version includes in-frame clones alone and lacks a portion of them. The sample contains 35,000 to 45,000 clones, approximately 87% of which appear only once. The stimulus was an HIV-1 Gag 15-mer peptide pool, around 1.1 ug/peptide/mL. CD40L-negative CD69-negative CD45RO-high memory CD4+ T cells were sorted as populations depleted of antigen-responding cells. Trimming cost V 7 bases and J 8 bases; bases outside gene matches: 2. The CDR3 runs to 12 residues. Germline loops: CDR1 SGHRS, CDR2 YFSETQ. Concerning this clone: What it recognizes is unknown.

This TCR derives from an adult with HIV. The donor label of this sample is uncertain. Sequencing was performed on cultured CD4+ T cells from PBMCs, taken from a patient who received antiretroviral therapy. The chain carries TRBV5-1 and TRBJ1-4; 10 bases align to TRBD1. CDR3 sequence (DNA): TGCGCCAGCGGGACAGGGGAGGAAAAACTGTTTTTT. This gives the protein CASGTGEEKLFF. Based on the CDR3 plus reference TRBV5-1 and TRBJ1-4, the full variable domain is KAGVTQTPRYLIKTRGQQVTLSCSPISGHRSVSWYQQTPGQGLQFLFEYFSETQRNKGNFPGRFSGRQFSNSRSEMNVSTLELGDSALYLCASGTGEEKLFFGSGTQLSVL.